The rows below give T cell receptor beta chains drawn from one sample of a study of T-cell reconstitution after alpha-beta-depleted transplantation in children. TCRdb processed the PCR reads anew with MiXCR; each CDR3 protein has one entry. The table records 750,000 to 950,000 distinct CDR3 sequences, around 17% of them present only once. The input for sequencing was PBMCs, mostly from graft donor cells, taken 360 days after TCRalphabeta/CD19-depleted stem cell transplant. The source is a male patient between 5 and 17 years old who had a stem cell transplant for acute lymphoblastic leukemia, so the T cells may come from the graft donor. Each CDR3 is given with its conserved first and last residue. A D gene is named only where the DNA matches it firmly. Not every row has a clone size; where given, it reads once, few, many or a size class.

D	size	V	J	length	CDR3	DNA
NA	many	TRBV6-1	TRBJ2-3	15	CASSESMPRADTQYF	TGTGCCAGCAGCGAATCCATGCCTAGGGCAGATACGCAGTATTTT
NA	NA	TRBV7-8	TRBJ2-1	15	CASSFRESRRSEQFF	TGTGCCAGCAGCTTCAGGGAATCTAGACGAAGTGAGCAGTTCTTC
TRBD2	few	TRBV20-1	TRBJ2-1	15	CSATRTSGKNNEQFF	TGCAGTGCTACTAGGACTAGCGGGAAGAACAATGAGCAGTTCTTC
TRBD2	NA	TRBV5-1	TRBJ2-6	21	CASSSPGLAGGFHSGANVLTF	TGCGCCAGCAGCTCCCCGGGACTAGCGGGAGGTTTTCACTCTGGGGCCAACGTCCTGACTTTC
TRBD2	NA	TRBV3-1	TRBJ2-5	17	CASSYRSLAGGSETQYF	TGTGCCAGCAGTTACCGTTCACTAGCGGGAGGATCCGAGACCCAGTACTTC
TRBD2	NA	TRBV7-9	TRBJ2-1	16	CASSLGRGGVYNEQFF	TGTGCCAGCAGCTTAGGGCGGGGGGGGGTCTACAATGAGCAGTTCTTC
NA	NA	TRBV29-1	TRBJ1-1	12	CSATRRGNEAFF	TGCAGCGCAACACGGCGGGGCAATGAAGCTTTCTTT
TRBD2	NA	TRBV7-8	TRBJ2-1	15	CASSLELAGYDEQFF	TGTGCCAGCAGCTTAGAATTAGCGGGATATGATGAGCAGTTCTTC
NA	many	TRBV11-1	TRBJ2-1	16	CASSLRGGSSYNEQFF	TGTGCCAGCAGCCTACGAGGAGGGAGCTCCTACAATGAGCAGTTCTTC
TRBD2	few	TRBV5-1	TRBJ2-1	13	CASNAGDHNEQFF	TGCGCCAGCAATGCGGGGGATCACAATGAGCAGTTCTTC
NA	few	TRBV19	TRBJ2-7	14	CASSLPGHTYEQYF	TGTGCCAGTAGTCTGCCGGGACACACTTACGAGCAGTACTTC
TRBD1	NA	TRBV27	TRBJ2-5	16	CASSFLPGTGQETQYF	TGTGCCAGCAGTTTCCTTCCCGGGACAGGGCAAGAGACCCAGTACTTC
NA	few	TRBV21-1	TRBJ2-1	12	CASSKARGEQFF	TGTGCCAGCAGCAAAGCTCGAGGTGAGCAGTTCTTC
NA	few	TRBV12-3/TRBV12-4	TRBJ2-7	15	CASSFRTGAYYEQYF	TGTGCCAGCAGTTTCCGGACCGGGGCCTACTACGAGCAGTACTTC
TRBD2	NA	TRBV20-1	TRBJ2-1	16	CSASLAGGLGYNEQFF	TGCAGTGCTAGTCTTGCGGGAGGTCTTGGCTACAATGAGCAGTTCTTC
TRBD2	NA	TRBV18	TRBJ2-2	18	CASSPPTGTSGFAGELFF	TGTGCCAGCTCACCACCCACCGGGACTAGTGGGTTTGCCGGGGAGCTGTTTTTT
TRBD1	NA	TRBV12-3/TRBV12-4	TRBJ1-1	14	CASSPDRGYTEAFF	TGTGCCAGCAGCCCCGACAGGGGGTACACTGAAGCTTTCTTT
TRBD2	NA	TRBV18	TRBJ2-5	16	CASSPLLREGAETQYF	TGTGCCAGCTCACCACTTTTGCGGGAGGGCGCAGAGACCCAGTACTTC
NA	few	TRBV3-1	TRBJ1-1	15	CASSQGDDSDTEAFF	TGTGCCAGCAGCCAAGGCGATGACAGTGACACTGAAGCTTTCTTT
TRBD1	few	TRBV12-3/TRBV12-4	TRBJ2-7	14	CASSWTGSAYEQYF	TGTGCCAGCAGCTGGACAGGGTCGGCCTACGAGCAGTACTTC
NA	NA	TRBV3-1	TRBJ2-1	17	CATSQPWGGPGGNEQFF	TGTGCCACCTCCCAACCCTGGGGCGGACCAGGGGGGAATGAGCAGTTCTTC
NA	NA	TRBV18	TRBJ2-2	14	CASEDLTNTGELFF	TGTGCCAGCGAGGACCTAACGAACACCGGGGAGCTGTTTTTT
NA	few	TRBV7-9	TRBJ1-6	15	CASSLSPGMIYPLHF	TGTGCCAGCAGCTTGTCACCGGGGATGATATATCCCCTCCACTTT
TRBD2	few	TRBV4-1	TRBJ2-7	15	CASSQGTSGGYEQYF	TGCGCCAGCAGCCAAGGGACTAGCGGGGGCTACGAGCAGTACTTC
NA	few	TRBV7-9	TRBJ2-7	13	CASLDSISYEQYF	TGTGCCAGCCTGGACAGCATCTCCTACGAGCAGTACTTC
TRBD2	NA	TRBV4-1	TRBJ2-1	15	CASSQELAGGREQFF	TGCGCCAGCAGCCAAGAGCTAGCGGGAGGTCGTGAGCAGTTCTTC
NA	NA	TRBV7-3	TRBJ2-7	15	CASSLTSGPRYEQYF	TGTGCCAGCAGCTTAACGAGCGGTCCGCGCTACGAGCAGTACTTC
NA	NA	TRBV20-1	TRBJ2-1	17	CSASPNPPRQQHNEQFF	TGCAGTGCTAGCCCCAACCCTCCGCGACAACAGCACAATGAGCAGTTCTTC
TRBD2	NA	TRBV7-2	TRBJ2-5	16	CASSLGSGRAIETQYF	TGTGCCAGCAGCTTAGGAAGCGGGAGGGCCATCGAGACCCAGTACTTC
TRBD2	few	TRBV9	TRBJ2-1	16	CASSFIAGSSYNEQFF	TGTGCCAGCAGCTTTATAGCGGGGAGCTCCTACAATGAGCAGTTCTTC
TRBD1	NA	TRBV6-1	TRBJ2-1	14	CASSPGQVYNEQFF	TGTGCCAGCAGTCCCGGACAGGTCTACAATGAGCAGTTCTTC
NA	few	TRBV5-1	TRBJ2-5	14	CASSLKLAQETQYF	TGCGCCAGCAGCTTGAAGTTGGCCCAAGAGACCCAGTACTTC
NA	NA	TRBV3-1	TRBJ2-2	14	CASSRRDTSGELFF	TGTGCCAGCAGCCGCCGGGACACCTCCGGGGAGCTGTTTTTT
NA	NA	TRBV5-1	TRBJ2-1	14	CASRRAPSYNEQFF	TGCGCCAGCAGGAGGGCGCCCTCCTACAATGAGCAGTTCTTC
NA	few	TRBV20-1	TRBJ2-3	15	CSARRTGLPTDTQYF	TGCAGTGCTAGGCGAACCGGGCTCCCGACAGATACGCAGTATTTT
NA	few	TRBV7-9	TRBJ2-1	13	CASSFAGDHEQFF	TGTGCCAGCAGCTTCGCAGGGGATCATGAGCAGTTCTTC
TRBD2	few	TRBV10-2	TRBJ2-2	15	CASEGLALNTGELFF	TGCGCCAGCGAGGGACTAGCCCTAAACACCGGGGAGCTGTTTTTT
NA	NA	TRBV4-1	TRBJ2-4	16	CASSQDLVAVKNIQYF	TGCGCCAGCAGCCAAGATTTAGTAGCGGTAAAAAACATTCAGTACTTC
NA	NA	TRBV7-8	TRBJ1-1	14	CASTVHRLNTEAFF	TGTGCCAGCACCGTTCACAGGCTGAACACTGAAGCTTTCTTT
NA	many	TRBV27	TRBJ2-7	14	CASSLDGFSYEQYF	TGTGCCAGCAGTCTGGACGGATTCTCCTACGAGCAGTACTTC
NA	few	TRBV4-1	TRBJ1-5	15	CASSRTETSNQPQHF	TGCGCCAGCAGCCGGACAGAAACTAGCAATCAGCCCCAGCATTTT
NA	few	TRBV6-5	TRBJ1-6	16	CASSYSKAVLNSPLHF	TGTGCCAGCAGTTACTCGAAGGCGGTCCTTAATTCACCCCTCCACTTT
TRBD1	NA	TRBV9	TRBJ2-1	17	CASSLTPRTGSPREQFF	TGTGCCAGCAGCTTAACGCCCCGGACAGGGTCTCCTCGGGAGCAGTTCTTC
TRBD1	NA	TRBV12-3/TRBV12-4	TRBJ2-6	13	CATTGGGANVLTF	TGTGCCACCACAGGGGGAGGGGCCAACGTCCTGACTTTC
TRBD1	NA	TRBV5-1	TRBJ2-5	15	CASSLAKGAQETQYF	TGCGCCAGCAGCTTGGCCAAGGGGGCCCAAGAGACCCAGTACTTC
TRBD2	few	TRBV20-1	TRBJ2-1	15	CSARDRGLALNEQFF	TGCAGTGCTAGAGATCGGGGACTAGCTTTGAATGAGCAGTTCTTC
TRBD1	few	TRBV29-1	TRBJ2-5	14	CSVETGPFQETQYF	TGCAGCGTTGAGACAGGGCCATTCCAAGAGACCCAGTACTTC
NA	many	TRBV6-2/TRBV6-3	TRBJ2-7	12	CASSDNSYEQYF	TGTGCCAGCTCGGACAACTCCTACGAGCAGTACTTC
TRBD1	NA	TRBV2	TRBJ2-7	14	CASSGQGQAYEQYF	TGTGCCAGCAGCGGACAGGGCCAAGCCTACGAGCAGTACTTC
TRBD1	NA	TRBV12-3/TRBV12-4	TRBJ2-3	14	CASSIPGTGGAQYF	TGTGCCAGCAGTATACCCGGGACAGGGGGCGCGCAGTATTTT
NA	NA	TRBV20-1	TRBJ1-5	17	CSAPDRTTPLSNQPQHF	TGCAGTGCTCCCGACAGGACCACCCCACTTAGCAATCAGCCCCAGCATTTT
TRBD2	many	TRBV3-1	TRBJ2-3	20	CASSQTGLAGPAFQADTQYF	TGTGCCAGCAGCCAGACGGGACTAGCGGGGCCGGCCTTTCAGGCCGATACGCAGTATTTT
TRBD2	NA	TRBV7-2	TRBJ2-3	15	CASSLFVGGPSTQYF	TGTGCCAGCAGCTTATTCGTGGGAGGGCCGAGTACGCAGTATTTT
TRBD1	few	TRBV6-1	TRBJ2-5	16	CASSLAGTGFQETQYF	TGTGCCAGCAGCCTCGCCGGGACAGGATTCCAAGAGACCCAGTACTTC
TRBD1	many	TRBV29-1	TRBJ1-3	13	CSALGQAGNTIYF	TGCAGCGCCCTAGGACAGGCCGGAAACACCATATATTTT